The clone carrying this TCR beta chain was recorded a few times. These data originate in a study of blood T cells in healthy people across ages. Primers used in a second PCR of about 6 to 11 cycles were a sample-barcoded 5' primer and a J-beta primer mix. MiXCR, applied by TCRdb to the 5' RACE reads, yields one record per CDR3 protein. Of roughly 1,500,000 distinct CDR3 sequences in the sample, roughly 30% are singletons; the top ten hold 10% to 12%. V lost 8 bases and J lost 4, with 20 bases in between. The CDR3 is 15 amino acids. The germline CDR1 and CDR2 sequences are MNHNS and SASEGT. Ranging in age from roughly 6 to 90, the donors were healthy Caucasian individuals from Russia. PBMCs, at least 7 million per sample, were isolated.

The sample taken for sequencing was blood. This TCR was sampled from a woman aged 25-40 years in good health. The rearrangement joins TRBV6-1 to TRBJ1-2; D uncertain. The DNA of the CDR3 is TGTGCCAGCCTAAAGACGGGGTCCTCTCGCTATGGCTACACCTTC. It specifies CASLKTGSSRYGYTF.